Shown below are 20 T cell receptor beta chains from a single sample sequenced in a study of shared clonotypes between healthy human individuals. The repertoire was sequenced with immunoSEQ multiplex PCR; TCRdb's copy has only in-frame clones and lacks some. The sample yields roughly 1,500,000 clones, just under 99% seen once. Sequenced sample: naive CD4+ T cells sorted from blood. Subset indicated: CD45RA+ positively selected. Source of these receptors: a man younger than 45 in good health.

The CDR3 region is CASSVGLAGVDLAKNIQYF. The DNA of the CDR3 is TGTGCCAGCAGCGTAGGGCTAGCGGGAGTAGATTTAGCCAAAAACATTCAGTACTTC. This chain uses TRBV9 with TRBJ2-4, with TRBD2 matching over 10 bases. The CDR3 extends over 19 amino acids. The germline V gene encodes CDR1 SGDLS and CDR2 YYNGEE. The ends lost 0 bases at V and 0 bases at J; junction bases unmatched: 9. The full variable domain, in which reference TRBV9 and TRBJ2-4 provide the parts outside the CDR3, is DSGVTQTPKHLITATGQRVTLRCSPRSGDLSVYWYQQSLDQGLQFLIQYYNGEERAKGNILERFSAQQFPDLHSELNLSSLELGDSALYFCASSVGLAGVDLAKNIQYFGAGTRLSVL.

The chain employs TRBV21-1 and TRBJ1-2; the table's TRBD1 call for D was not verified on the DNA. TRBV21-1 is a pseudogene locus. The CDR3 length is 13 residues. The CDR3: CASSERQFYGYTF. CDR3 nucleotides: TGTGCCAGCAGCGAGAGACAGTTCTATGGCTACACCTTC.

The rearrangement joins TRBV7-9 to TRBJ2-1, with TRBD2 identical over 13 bases. The CDR3 spans 18 residues. Germline CDR1 is SEHNR and CDR2 is FQNEAQ (reference sequence). V was pared by 0 bases and J by 8 bases, with 10 bases of the junction left unmatched. CDR3 in DNA: TGTGCCAGCAGCTTAGCGGTGAGTGGGACTAGCGGGATATATGAGCAGTTCTTC. Protein sequence: CASSLAVSGTSGIYEQFF.

This clone appeared once. The gene calls are TRBV27 and TRBJ1-2; no firm D call. The ends were cut back, 5 bases at V and 8 bases at J, with 12 bases in the middle. CDR1 is MNHEY, CDR2 SMNVEV, per germline (reference sequence). The CDR3 totals 12 residues. In DNA form, the CDR3 reads TGTGCCAGCAGTCGAGGGTTGGGAGGCTACACCTTC. Its translation is CASSRGLGGYTF.

The chain employs TRBV7-9 and TRBJ2-3, with D possibly being TRBD1 (5 bases). Germline CDR1 reads SEHNR; CDR2 reads FQNEAQ (reference sequence). The CDR3 sequence is 14 residues long. V lost 4 bases and J 4 bases, leaving 12 bases between the germline ends. CDR3 region: CASSSREGADTQYF. The CDR3 region has the DNA TGTGCCAGCAGCTCGCGAGAAGGGGCAGATACGCAGTATTTT.

This clone was recorded once. CDR3 in amino acids: CASSSPQTGGYGYTF. The CDR3 region has the DNA TGTGCCAGCAGCTCGCCCCAGACAGGGGGGTATGGCTACACCTTC. The V call is TRBV11-2, the J call TRBJ1-2, with 9 nucleotides matching TRBD1. The CDR3 contains 15 residues. The V gene's germline CDR1 is SGHAT and CDR2 FQNNGV. The V and J ends lost 4 bases and 5 bases, in that order; junction bases with no gene match: 8. Full variable domain (missing parts from reference TRBV11-2 and TRBJ1-2): EAGVAQSPRYKIIEKRQSVAFWCNPISGHATLYWYQQILGQGPKLLIQFQNNGVVDDSQLPKDRFSAERLKGVDSTLKIQPAKLEDSAVYLCASSSPQTGGYGYTFGSGTRLTVV.

The DNA for the CDR3 is TGCGCCAGCGCGACGAAACAGGGGGCGCGAGAAAAACTGTTTTTT. This sequence encodes CASATKQGAREKLFF. The chain combines TRBV10-2 with TRBJ1-4; 9 bases map to TRBD1. V lost 8 bases, J lost 8 bases, and 12 bases stayed unmatched. Germline V gene data show CDR1 as WSHSY and CDR2 as SAAADI. The CDR3 has 15 residues.

This clone was observed once. The J gene is TRBJ2-7, the V gene TRBV10-3; D call uncertain. The CDR3 is 13 residues long. The germline V gene encodes CDR1 ENHRY and CDR2 SYGVKD. Trimming removed 3 bases from V and 1 base from J, with 7 bases in between. CDR3 DNA: TGTGCCATCAGTGAAGACGGTTCCTACGAGCAGTACTTC. Translated: CAISEDGSYEQYF.

The V gene is TRBV6-6, the J gene TRBJ1-1; D is unresolved. Germline V CDR1 and CDR2: MNHNY, SVGAGI (reference sequence). V lost 2 bases, J lost 7 bases, and 8 bases lay in between. The CDR3 is made up of 12 amino acids. This chain's CDR3 is CASSYPRGEAFF. The CDR3 nucleotides read TGTGCCAGCAGTTACCCACGGGGTGAAGCTTTCTTT.

V is TRBV18 and J is TRBJ1-1, with TRBD1 as a possible D gene (5 bases). The CDR3 contains 14 residues. Deletions cut 1 base from V and 6 bases from J, with 12 bases between. CDR1 and CDR2 from the germline V gene are KGHSH and LQKENI. The CDR3 sequence is CASSPLGQDSEAFF. The CDR3 DNA sequence: TGTGCCAGCTCACCACTGGGGCAAGATTCTGAAGCTTTCTTT.

The chain recombines TRBV5-1 with TRBJ2-3; a weak D match, TRBD2 (6 bases). Germline CDR1 reads SGHRS; CDR2 reads YFSETQ. This CDR3 contains 17 residues. Trimming cost V 0 bases and J 4 bases, with 18 bases left between them. The CDR3 region is CASSLAPGTSDADTQYF. For the CDR3, the DNA is TGCGCCAGCAGCTTGGCCCCTGGGACTTCTGACGCAGATACGCAGTATTTT.

DNA of the CDR3: TGTGCCAGCAGCTTAGACAGGGATGGTGGCTACACCTTC. Translation gives CASSLDRDGGYTF. The gene calls are TRBV13 and TRBJ1-2; possible D gene TRBD1, 6 bases. The CDR3 has 13 residues. The germline gives CDR1 PRHDT, CDR2 FYEKMQ (reference sequence). V dropped 1 base and J dropped 7 bases, with 10 bases sitting between them.

The genes are TRBV5-6 and TRBJ1-5; unclear D gene. V lost 2 bases and J lost 3, with 9 bases in between. The CDR3 is made up of 14 amino acids. Per the germline V gene, CDR1 is SGHDT and CDR2 is YYEEEE. The CDR3 DNA reads TGTGCCAGCAGCTTTGGAGTCGACAATCAGCCCCAGCATTTT. Amino acid sequence: CASSFGVDNQPQHF.

J is TRBJ2-5 and V is TRBV7-2, with D hard to call. Germline V lookup: CDR1 SGHTA, CDR2 FQGNSA. V was trimmed by 1 base and J by 6 bases, leaving 12 bases between them. CDR3 length equals 14 residues. The CDR3 sequence: CASSLEFSGQTQYF. The CDR3 coding sequence is TGTGCCAGCAGCTTAGAGTTCTCAGGCCAGACCCAGTACTTC.

The chain joins TRBV18 to TRBJ2-3; 16 bases line up with TRBD2. The CDR3 has 19 amino acids. Looked up from germline, CDR1 is KGHSH and CDR2 is LQKENI. The V segment lost 4 bases and the J segment 5 bases; nucleotides outside the gene matches: 12. The CDR3 sequence is CASSLGLAGGPNTRDTQYF. The DNA of the CDR3 is TGTGCCAGCTCACTGGGACTAGCGGGAGGGCCAAACACGAGAGATACGCAGTATTTT.

The gene calls are TRBV27 and TRBJ2-1; TRBD2 aligns across 9 bases. Looked up from germline, CDR1 is MNHEY and CDR2 is SMNVEV (reference sequence). J lost 9 bases, V lost 7 bases, and 13 bases had no gene match. This CDR3 has 15 residues. In DNA, the CDR3 is TGTGCCAGCAATCGACTAGCGGAACCCCTAGGTGAGCAGTTCTTC. Translation: CASNRLAEPLGEQFF.

The chain combines TRBV12-1 with TRBJ1-1; the table's D call TRBD1 went unverified against the DNA. TRBV12-1 is classified as a pseudogene. This CDR3 is 17 amino acids long. CDR3 nucleotide sequence: TGTGCCAGCAGCTTTACTATTTTGCTTCCAGGGATAACTGAAGCTTTCTTT. Amino acid sequence: CASSFTILLPGITEAFF.

V usage is TRBV9 and J usage is TRBJ2-5; TRBD1 might be the D (6 bases). Germline CDR1 SGDLS, CDR2 YYNGEE. CDR3 length: 16 amino acids. V lost 4 bases and J lost 2, with 18 bases in between. The CDR3 region is CASSPLNGGGQETQYF. The CDR3 DNA is TGTGCCAGCAGCCCCCTGAATGGGGGCGGGCAAGAGACCCAGTACTTC.

This rearrangement joins TRBV21-1 to TRBJ2-3; TRBD2 is taken as the D call from the table, unchecked against the DNA. TRBV21-1 has pseudogene status. The CDR3 contains 16 residues. CDR3 region: CASRVILAGSTDTQYF. The CDR3 DNA sequence: TGTGCCAGCAGGGTAATCCTAGCGGGGAGCACAGATACGCAGTATTTT.

The chain joins TRBV6-1 to TRBJ2-7, with 10 bases fitting TRBD1. The CDR3 covers 15 residues. With 5 bases clipped from V and 0 bases from J, the junction kept 4 bases outside the gene matches. The V gene's germline CDR1 is MNHNS and CDR2 SASEGT. In DNA form, the CDR3 reads TGTGCCAGCAGTCCGGGACAGGGGAGCTCCTACGAGCAGTACTTC. It specifies CASSPGQGSSYEQYF.